Below, 26 T cell receptor beta chains from the same sample are listed, as sequenced in a study of identical twins (dated by TCRdb to the mid-2010s). The method was 5' RACE. The sample was run on an Illumina HiSeq 2000. Using fastp at Q25 and MiXCR, TCRdb reprocessed the public reads and kept productive beta chains. Here each entry gathers all rows of one CDR3 protein and keeps the most common genes and DNA. A total of approximately 300,000 distinct CDR3 sequences appear in this sample, more than 8% of them only once. Around 7.1% of the sample lies in the top ten. The sample was also linked to a second study, of yellow fever vaccine responses in identical twins.

The sequenced sample was CD8+ T cells sorted from blood. These receptors were collected from a woman aged 18-35 years in good health.

The chain links TRBV7-2 to TRBJ2-7, with D tentatively TRBD1 (5 bases). Deletions cut 1 base from V and 4 bases from J, with 17 bases between. This CDR3 spans 16 amino acids. Germline V gene lookup returns CDR1 SGHTA and CDR2 FQGNSA. CDR3 in DNA: TGTGCCAGCAGCTTAGGCGCAAGGACATGGGATTACGAGCAGTACTTC. This translates into CASSLGARTWDYEQYF.

This clonotype was observed at least ten times. The rearrangement uses TRBV6-4 and TRBJ2-1, with unresolved D. Trimming removed 6 bases from V and 8 bases from J, with 14 bases in between. The CDR3 loop spans 13 amino acids. Germline loops: CDR1 MRHNA, CDR2 SNTAGT. DNA of the CDR3: TGTGCCAGCAGCGCCACAGAGGTCGATGAGCAGTTCTTC. This encodes CASSATEVDEQFF.

The rearrangement links TRBV12-3 or TRBV12-4 to TRBJ2-1; 8 bases map to TRBD1. The CDR3 is 15 amino acids. Losses at the gene ends were 2 bases for V and 8 bases for J; bases not matched to a gene: 8. The chain's CDR3 is CASSLRDRSLDEQFF. The CDR3 nucleotides are TGTGCCAGCAGTTTAAGGGACAGGTCTTTAGATGAGCAGTTCTTC.

This clonotype appeared a few times. The chain uses TRBV6-1 and TRBJ1-4, with D possibly TRBD1 on 5 matching bases. This CDR3 has 16 residues. V was cut by 6 bases and J by 8 bases, with 22 bases left in between. Germline V lookup: CDR1 MNHNS, CDR2 SASEGT. The CDR3 coding sequence is TGTGCCAGCAGCCGCGCGCCTCCGACAGTGAGGGAAAAACTGTTTTTT. It yields the protein CASSRAPPTVREKLFF.

The J gene is TRBJ2-7, the V gene TRBV4-1, with D possibly matching TRBD1 (5 bases). Germline V gene data show CDR1 as MGHRA and CDR2 as YSYEKL. The CDR3 covers 13 residues. Trimming left V 4 bases short and J 2 bases short, with 9 bases between. This chain's CDR3 is CASSPDMTYEQYF. The DNA of the CDR3 is TGCGCCAGCAGCCCGGACATGACCTACGAGCAGTACTTC.

This clonotype occurred many times. The CDR3 loop reads CASSVVAELDTQYF. Written as DNA, the CDR3 is TGTGCCAGCAGCGTAGTGGCCGAACTCGATACGCAGTATTTT. This chain links TRBV9 with TRBJ2-3, with D unclear. V gave up 0 bases and J gave up 6 bases, with 11 bases separating them. CDR1 and CDR2 (germline): SGDLS, YYNGEE. CDR3 length equals 14 residues.

The J gene is TRBJ2-1, the V gene TRBV20-1; D remains ambiguous. CDR3 length equals 10 residues. Trimming took 3 bases from V and 10 from J, leaving 7 bases between them. Germline-derived CDR1 and CDR2 are DFQATT and SNEGSKA (reference sequence). CDR3 region: CSARALEQFF. CDR3 DNA sequence: TGCAGTGCTAGGGCCCTGGAGCAGTTCTTC.

This clonotype was seen many times. The rearrangement uses TRBV11-2 and TRBJ2-2; D is ambiguous. With 10 bases removed from V and 6 bases from J, the gap between germline ends came to 15 bases. The CDR3 sequence is 13 residues long. CDR1 SGHAT and CDR2 FQNNGV come from the germline V gene. Here the CDR3 reads CATLSIAAGELFF. CDR3 DNA: TGTGCCACCCTCAGTATAGCCGCCGGGGAGCTGTTTTTT.

The rearrangement joins TRBV28 to TRBJ1-5; 7 bases line up with TRBD1. The CDR3 consists of 15 residues. The junction had 8 bases not matched to a gene; V was cut back by 7 bases and J by 2 bases. Germline loops: CDR1 MDHEN, CDR2 SYDVKM. CDR3 sequence reads: CASTHYRGGNQPQHF. CDR3 nucleotide sequence: TGTGCCAGCACCCATTACAGGGGTGGCAATCAGCCCCAGCATTTT. Full variable domain (remainder filled in from reference TRBV28 and TRBJ1-5): DVKVTQSSRYLVKRTGEKVFLECVQDMDHENMFWYRQDPGLGLRLIYFSYDVKMKEKGDIPEGYSVSREKKERFSLILESASTNQTSMYLCASTHYRGGNQPQHFGDGTRLSIL.

The rearrangement joins TRBV7-8 to TRBJ2-4, with D possibly matching TRBD1 (5 bases). The V gene lost 5 bases and the J gene lost 12 bases, with 20 bases spanning the gap. The CDR3 extends over 14 amino acids. Germline V lookup: CDR1 SGHVS, CDR2 FQNEAQ. The chain's CDR3 is CASSPEIDRTTQYF. The CDR3 DNA reads as TGTGCCAGCAGCCCAGAAATAGACAGAACAACTCAGTACTTC.

This clonotype occurred a few times. The chain combines TRBV4-3 with TRBJ2-1; 10 positions agree with TRBD1. The CDR3 sequence is 15 residues long. In germline, CDR1 is LGHNA, CDR2 YSLEER. With 0 bases clipped from V and 8 bases from J, the junction kept 4 bases outside the gene matches. The CDR3 reads CASSQDRTGGYEQFF. CDR3 in DNA: TGCGCCAGCAGCCAAGATAGGACAGGGGGGTATGAGCAGTTCTTC.

The table lists this clonotype with many counts. The chain joins TRBV7-9 to TRBJ1-5; no reliable D call. Trimming removed 8 bases from V and 7 bases from J, with 15 bases in between. Germline CDR1 SEHNR, CDR2 FQNEAQ (reference sequence). This CDR3 is 13 amino acids long. CDR3 nucleotides: TGTGCCAGCTCTCTTGGGGTGCAGCAGCCCCAGCATTTT. Translated: CASSLGVQQPQHF.

This clonotype was counted ten times or more. The chain has TRBV6-5 and TRBJ2-3; TRBD2 agrees at 7 bases. The CDR3 contains 15 residues. Germline V CDR1 and CDR2: MNHEY, SVGAGI. Trimming removed 2 bases from V and 3 bases from J; junction bases left unmatched: 5. This CDR3 is CASSYLREGTDTQYF. The CDR3 DNA follows: TGTGCCAGCAGTTACCTGAGGGAGGGGACAGATACGCAGTATTTT.

Only a few counts were recorded for this clonotype. This chain joins TRBV20-1 and TRBJ2-6, with 8 bases matching TRBD2. Germline values: CDR1 DFQATT, CDR2 SNEGSKA (reference sequence). Trimming at V came to 6 bases and at J to 2 bases, leaving 9 bases not matched to a gene. This CDR3 comprises 16 residues. The CDR3 region has the DNA TGCAGTGCCATCTGGCGGGGGGCCGCTGGGGCCAACGTCCTGACTTTC. It is translated as CSAIWRGAAGANVLTF.

The V and J genes are TRBV7-9 and TRBJ1-2; weak D call: TRBD1 (6 bases). Deletions cut 4 bases from V and 0 bases from J, with 12 bases between. CDR1 is SEHNR, CDR2 FQNEAQ, per germline (reference sequence). The CDR3 has 15 residues. CDR3 in DNA: TGTGCCAGCAGCTGGGGGACACCAGCTAACTATGGCTACACCTTC. This gives the protein CASSWGTPANYGYTF.

In this sample, this clonotype turned up a few times. The CDR3 protein is CASSLMSEQYF. The DNA of the CDR3 is TGTGCCAGCAGCTTAATGTCCGAGCAGTACTTC. The chain uses TRBV7-2 and TRBJ2-7; D unresolved. V dropped 2 bases and J dropped 6 bases, with 5 bases sitting between them. The CDR3 runs to 11 residues. The V gene's germline CDR1 is SGHTA and CDR2 FQGNSA.

The V call is TRBV5-6, the J call TRBJ2-1; weak D call: TRBD1 (6 bases). V was cut by 1 base and J by 4 bases, with 9 bases left in between. This CDR3 comprises 14 residues. Germline CDR1 SGHDT, CDR2 YYEEEE. The CDR3 sequence is CASSLPGQYNEQFF. The CDR3 nucleotides read TGTGCCAGCAGCTTGCCCGGACAGTACAATGAGCAGTTCTTC.

In its sample, this clonotype was seen many times. V is TRBV5-5 and J is TRBJ2-7, with D tentatively TRBD1 or TRBD2 (6 bases each). V lost 3 bases to trimming and J lost 4 bases, with 23 bases between them. The CDR3 covers 17 residues. Germline V gene data show CDR1 as SGHKS and CDR2 as YYEKEE (reference sequence). The CDR3 loop is CASSSIRGASSGYEQYF. DNA for the CDR3: TGTGCCAGCAGCTCCATAAGGGGGGCAAGCTCAGGGTACGAGCAGTACTTC.

This clonotype was counted between two and nine times. The chain employs TRBV10-3 and TRBJ2-7; D assignment may be TRBD1 or TRBD2 (5 bases each). CDR1 and CDR2 (germline): ENHRY, SYGVKD. Trimming took off 5 bases at V and 0 bases at J, with 11 bases between the two ends. There are 14 residues in the CDR3. DNA of the CDR3: TGTGCCATCAGTTCCTGGGACGCCTCCTACGAGCAGTACTTC. Translated, it gives CAISSWDASYEQYF.

A few counts support this clonotype. The rearrangement joins TRBV29-1 to TRBJ2-7, with a weak D call TRBD2 (7 bases). Germline CDR1 and CDR2: SQVTM and ANQGSEA. The ends were cut back, 0 bases at V and 2 bases at J, with 11 bases in the middle. This CDR3 has 14 residues. Here the CDR3 reads CSVEDGGQAYEQYF. The CDR3 nucleotides are TGCAGCGTTGAAGACGGGGGGCAAGCCTACGAGCAGTACTTC.

The rearrangement links TRBV5-4 to TRBJ2-3, with D unclear. V was cut by 4 bases and J by 2 bases, with 5 bases left in between. The CDR3 is 12 residues long. Germline-derived CDR1 and CDR2 are SGHNT and YYREEE (reference sequence). In DNA form, the CDR3 reads TGTGCCAGCAGCCGGTACACAGATACGCAGTATTTT. Amino acids: CASSRYTDTQYF.

V usage is TRBV11-3 and J usage is TRBJ1-6, with TRBD1 matching over 8 bases. Germline loops: CDR1 SGHNT, CDR2 YENEEA. Trimming cost V 4 bases and J 6 bases; bases outside gene matches: 8. This CDR3 is 16 amino acids long. CDR3 nucleotide sequence: TGTGCCAGCAGCTCGGGACAGGTTCTCGCTAATTCACCCCTCCACTTT. As protein: CASSSGQVLANSPLHF.

This clonotype was seen only a few times. V usage is TRBV20-1 and J usage is TRBJ2-1, with 14 positions matching TRBD2. CDR3 length equals 17 residues. CDR1 DFQATT and CDR2 SNEGSKA come from the germline V gene (reference sequence). Unmatched junction bases numbered 5, after V lost 0 bases and J lost 4 bases. The DNA for the CDR3 is TGCAGTGCTAGAGACCGACTAGCGGGGGGGACATACAATGAGCAGTTCTTC. It encodes CSARDRLAGGTYNEQFF.

This clonotype appeared a few times. The V and J genes are TRBV4-3 and TRBJ2-1; the D gene is possibly TRBD2 (5 bases). V was trimmed by 0 bases and J by 9 bases, leaving 9 bases between them. The germline V gene encodes CDR1 LGHNA and CDR2 YSLEER. The CDR3 length is 13 residues. DNA for the CDR3: TGCGCCAGCAGCCAAGAATCGGGAACTGAGCAGTTCTTC. Translated, it gives CASSQESGTEQFF.

The sample holds many counts of this clonotype. This sequence joins TRBV5-6 and TRBJ2-1; no firm D call. In germline, CDR1 is SGHDT, CDR2 YYEEEE. The CDR3 sequence is 13 residues long. V gave up 0 bases and J gave up 4 bases, with 5 bases separating them. CDR3 in DNA: TGTGCCAGCAGCTTGGCTCAGTACAATGAGCAGTTCTTC. It yields the protein CASSLAQYNEQFF. Variable domain in full (rest from reference TRBV5-6 and TRBJ2-1): DAGVTQSPTHLIKTRGQQVTLRCSPKSGHDTVSWYQQALGQGPQFIFQYYEEEERQRGNFPDRFSGHQFPNYSSELNVNALLLGDSALYLCASSLAQYNEQFFGPGTRLTVL.

This clonotype was seen at least ten times. V and J are TRBV7-9 and TRBJ2-7; 7 bases are a match to TRBD1. The ends lost 4 bases at V and 10 bases at J; junction bases unmatched: 7. Germline V gene sequence: CDR1 SEHNR, CDR2 FQNEAQ (reference sequence). This CDR3 spans 12 amino acids. The CDR3 sequence: CASSWEGQVQYF. CDR3 DNA sequence: TGTGCCAGCAGCTGGGAAGGACAGGTTCAGTACTTC.